This T cell receptor (beta chain) was obtained from a study of blood T cell repertoires in COVID-19. Overall study: T cells, B-cell-depleted T cells, or PBMCs provided the cDNA or gDNA that served as material.

Some clones are missing from TCRdb's copy, which holds only in-frame ones; the method was immunoSEQ multiplex PCR. Found here are approximately 160,000 clones, 84% of them singletons; the top ten hold nearly 8%. Enrolled through a virtual design, the participants were between about 18 and 100 years of age and came from around 25 US areas. Participants reported their clinical history, and cohort assignment relied on those reports. Donors of Cohort 3 who recovered were those that had two negative PCRs, clearance, or symptom resolution. This CDR3 comprises 15 residues. CDR1 is MGHDK and CDR2 is SYGVNS in the germline V gene. With 1 base clipped from V and 8 bases from J, the junction kept 9 bases outside the gene matches.

The clonotype originates from a woman in her fifties or sixties who had recovered from COVID-19. This sequence joins TRBV25-1 and TRBJ2-3; 7 bases agree with TRBD2. The sequenced material came from PBMCs or T cells enriched from blood (not recorded which). CDR3 coding DNA: TGTGCCAGCAGTGAATCTAAGCCCGGGGAGGGTACGCAGTATTTT. Translated, it gives CASSESKPGEGTQYF.